The 4 T cell receptor beta chains given below trace back to one sample, sequenced in a study of beta chain features in type 1 diabetes. Notes on the study in general: All four CD4+ subsets of Type 1 diabetes patients contained TCRB CDR3s that were moderately but significantly shorter.

The entirety of the isolated RNA underwent reverse transcription, so expressed TCRB transcripts were sequenced. Clones were read by immunoSEQ multiplex PCR, and TCRdb kept only the in-frame ones, dropping some. The sample holds some 350,000 clones, over 8.5% seen once. Antigen specificity for these receptors is unknown. The sequenced material came from central memory CD4+ T cells from blood. The receptors here all came from a man aged 25-45 years with type 1 diabetes.

This clone was recorded a few times. The chain joins TRBV13 to TRBJ1-4; perhaps TRBD1 as D (5 bases). Germline V lookup: CDR1 PRHDT, CDR2 FYEKMQ (reference sequence). The CDR3 contains 14 residues. Trimming left V 5 bases short and J 8 bases short, with 15 bases between. For the CDR3, the DNA is TGTGCCAGCAGCGTAAACAGGAGAGAGGAAAAACTGTTTTTT. Its protein is CASSVNRREEKLFF.

About this clone itself: Other nucleotide sequences from this sample produce the same CDR3. The CDR3: CASSYTEAFF. DNA of the CDR3: TGTGCCAGCAGCTACACTGAAGCTTTCTTT. The V and J genes are TRBV28 and TRBJ1-1; D unresolved. Trimming cost V 6 bases and J 3 bases, with 2 bases left between them. The CDR3 length is 10 residues. Looked up from germline, CDR1 is MDHEN and CDR2 is SYDVKM.

A few counts support this clone. This chain links TRBV10-3 with TRBJ1-1; D is uncertain. CDR3 length: 15 residues. V lost 1 base and J 3 bases, leaving 12 bases between the germline ends. Germline V CDR1 and CDR2: ENHRY, SYGVKD. CDR3 amino acids: CAISEFDTEDTEAFF. CDR3 bases: TGTGCCATCAGTGAGTTTGACACGGAGGACACTGAAGCTTTCTTT.

Of note for this clone: This may stem from a read error, because a much larger clone lies one nucleotide away. The V and J genes are TRBV7-2 and TRBJ2-7, with 7 bases that match TRBD1. Germline CDR1 SGHTA, CDR2 FQGNSA. CDR3 length: 14 residues. V trimming: 5 bases; J trimming: 0 bases; junction bases outside the gene matches: 4. The CDR3 DNA reads TGTGCCAGCAGCCCCGGGACAGACTCCTACGAGCAGTACTTC. This gives the protein CASSPGTDSYEQYF.